In terms of frequency, the clone carrying this T cell receptor (beta chain) is medium-sized. TRB was amplified by touch-down multiplex PCR, primer pools A and B combined. From its re-call of the multiplex PCR reads, TCRdb lists each CDR3 protein once, without DNA. The listing records fewer than 8,500 distinct CDR3 sequences. Each sample's input was 250 ng genomic DNA, 38,000 or so genome equivalents. Germline lookup yields CDR1 LNHDA and CDR2 SQIVND (reference sequence). This CDR3 has 16 amino acids. This sample is part of a study of T cell clusters in autoimmune cytopenias. Separately, the same data were catalogued under a study of T cell repertoires in aging, cancer and after chemotherapy.

This clonotype originated in a human donor in good health. The specimen was peripheral blood. This chain uses TRBV19 with TRBJ2-2; TCRdb designates TRBD2, a call that cannot be tested without DNA. The CDR3 loop is CASSIASRGNTGELFF.